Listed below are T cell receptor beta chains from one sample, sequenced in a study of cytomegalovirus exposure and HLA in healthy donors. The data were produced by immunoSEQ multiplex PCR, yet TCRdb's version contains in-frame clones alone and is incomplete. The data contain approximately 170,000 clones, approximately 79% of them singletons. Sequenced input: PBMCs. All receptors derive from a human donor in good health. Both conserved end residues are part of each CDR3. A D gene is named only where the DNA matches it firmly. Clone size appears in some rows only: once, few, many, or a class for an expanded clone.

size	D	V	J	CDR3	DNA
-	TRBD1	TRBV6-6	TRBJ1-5	CASSGQGGLGNQPQHF	TGTGCCAGCAGTGGACAGGGGGGTCTCGGAAATCAGCCCCAGCATTTT
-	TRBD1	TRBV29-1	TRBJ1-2	CSVAGQGVSGSGTF	TGCAGCGTTGCGGGACAGGGGGTTTCGGGTTCGGGAACCTTC
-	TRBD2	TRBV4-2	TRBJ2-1	CASSQELSQRGGRGEQFF	TGTGCCAGCAGCCAAGAGTTATCGCAGCGGGGGGGCCGAGGTGAGCAGTTCTTC
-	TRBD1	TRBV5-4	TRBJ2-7	CASSGGTDSSYEQYF	TGTGCCAGCAGCGGTGGGACAGATTCCTCCTACGAGCAGTACTTC
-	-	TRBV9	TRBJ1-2	CASSGLVGASGGYTF	TGTGCCAGCAGCGGCCTCGTGGGGGCAAGCGGTGGCTACACCTTC
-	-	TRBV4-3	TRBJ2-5	CASSQGLSQETQYF	TGCGCCAGCAGCCAAGGACTCAGCCAAGAGACCCAGTACTTC
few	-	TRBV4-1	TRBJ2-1	CASSQAKGYEQFF	TGCGCCAGCAGCCAAGCGAAGGGGTATGAGCAGTTCTTC
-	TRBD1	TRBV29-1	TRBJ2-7	CSVDAGTGTEQYF	TGCAGCGTTGACGCCGGGACAGGGACCGAGCAGTACTTC
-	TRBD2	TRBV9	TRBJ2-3	CASRPSGSTDTQYF	TGTGCCAGCAGGCCTAGCGGTAGCACAGATACGCAGTATTTT
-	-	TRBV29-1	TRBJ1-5	CSVEFGGGTGQPQHF	TGCAGCGTTGAATTTGGTGGTGGAACGGGTCAGCCCCAGCATTTT
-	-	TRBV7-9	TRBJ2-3	CSSSLVRPGIWADTQYF	TGTTCCAGCAGCTTAGTACGCCCAGGGATTTGGGCAGATACGCAGTATTTT
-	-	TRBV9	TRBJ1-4	CASSVGGNEKLFF	TGTGCCAGCAGCGTAGGAGGAAATGAAAAACTGTTTTTT
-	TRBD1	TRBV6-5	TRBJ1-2	CASSYGPGQGGGYTF	TGTGCCAGCAGTTACGGCCCGGGACAGGGTGGAGGCTACACCTTC
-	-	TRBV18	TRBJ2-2	CASSPSGGVNTGELFF	TGTGCCAGCTCACCATCCGGAGGCGTGAACACCGGGGAGCTGTTTTTT
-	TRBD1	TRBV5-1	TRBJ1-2	CASSLEGVQGTFNYGYTF	TGCGCCAGCAGCTTGGAAGGAGTACAGGGGACTTTTAACTATGGCTACACCTTC
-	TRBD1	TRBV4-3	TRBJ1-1	CASSQALRQGKHTEAFF	TGCGCCAGCAGCCAAGCCTTAAGACAGGGGAAGCACACTGAAGCTTTCTTT
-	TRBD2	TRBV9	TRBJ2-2	CASSPTPAGETGELFF	TGTGCCAGCAGCCCTACCCCTGCGGGGGAGACCGGGGAGCTGTTTTTT
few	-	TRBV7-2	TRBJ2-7	CASSLGGDVVEQYF	TGTGCCAGCAGCTTGGGGGGAGACGTGGTGGAGCAGTACTTC
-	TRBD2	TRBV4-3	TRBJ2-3	CASSLSGGSSTDTQYF	TGCGCCAGCAGCCTGAGCGGGGGCAGTAGCACAGATACGCAGTATTTT
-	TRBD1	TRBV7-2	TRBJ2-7	CASSPGTGYEQYF	TGTGCCAGCAGCCCAGGGACAGGCTACGAGCAGTACTTC
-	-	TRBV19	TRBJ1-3	CASSPGLSSGNTIYF	TGTGCCAGTAGCCCGGGACTTAGCTCTGGAAACACCATATATTTT
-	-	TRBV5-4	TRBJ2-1	CASSLASDEQFF	TGTGCCAGCAGTTTGGCTAGCGATGAGCAGTTCTTC
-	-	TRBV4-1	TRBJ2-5	CASSQITGLETQYF	TGCGCCAGCAGCCAAATAACAGGTTTAGAGACCCAGTACTTC
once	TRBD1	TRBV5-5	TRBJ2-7	CASSLSGGLYEQYF	TGTGCCAGCAGCTTGTCAGGGGGCTTGTACGAGCAGTACTTC
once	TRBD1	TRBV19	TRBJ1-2	CASRSFGTDSYGYTF	TGTGCCAGTAGGTCTTTCGGGACAGACTCCTATGGCTACACCTTC